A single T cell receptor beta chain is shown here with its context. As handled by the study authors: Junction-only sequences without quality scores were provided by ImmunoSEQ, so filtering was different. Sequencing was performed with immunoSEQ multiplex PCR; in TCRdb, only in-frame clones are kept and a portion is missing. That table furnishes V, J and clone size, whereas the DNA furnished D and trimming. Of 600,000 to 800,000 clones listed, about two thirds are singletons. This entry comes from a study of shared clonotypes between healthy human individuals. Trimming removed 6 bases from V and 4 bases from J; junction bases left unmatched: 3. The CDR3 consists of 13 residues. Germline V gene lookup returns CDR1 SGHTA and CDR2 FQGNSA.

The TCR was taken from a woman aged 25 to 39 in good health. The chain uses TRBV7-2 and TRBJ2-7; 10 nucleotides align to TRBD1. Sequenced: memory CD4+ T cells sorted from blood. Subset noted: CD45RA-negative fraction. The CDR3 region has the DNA TGTGCCAGCAGGGGACAGGGGCGGTACGAGCAGTACTTC. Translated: CASRGQGRYEQYF.